This T cell receptor (beta chain) was captured by sequencing in a study of T-cell memory formation after mild COVID-19. On the study more broadly: There were largely donor-specific TCR clusters.

Study conclusions and caveats: Clonal second-wave expansions that peaked on day 37 had unconfirmed SARS-CoV-2 specificity. Several responding clones turned up in pre-infection memory, indicating that cross-reactive memory may have taken part.

The sample holds a few counts of this clonotype. Its cognate antigen is unknown. UMIs and sample barcodes were carried by the TCR alpha and TCR beta cDNA libraries that 5'RACE produced using constant-segment primers. One entry per CDR3 protein results from TCRdb running MiXCR on the 5' RACE reads. The sample includes around 300,000 distinct CDR3 sequences, 13% to 15% of them seen just once. CDR3 length: 13 amino acids. Germline CDR1 is KGHSH and CDR2 is LQKENI. The V end lost 7 bases, the J end lost 2 bases, and 11 bases lay between the germline ends. The TCR originated in a young man who had mild COVID-19 (a few samples of this study predate the infection). Cell type and time point are not known. Sequenced material: PBMCs or a T cell subset sorted from them (not recorded which). V usage is TRBV18 and J usage is TRBJ1-1, with TRBD1 as a possible D gene (5 bases). CDR3 protein: CASFRGGNTEAFF. The CDR3 DNA is TGTGCCAGCTTCCGGGGGGGTAACACTGAAGCTTTCTTT.